Below, one T cell receptor beta chain is given with its context. These data are taken from a study of blood T cell repertoires in COVID-19. On the study more broadly: There were acute and convalescent COVID-19 samples, and they came from the United States, Italy and Spain. The analysed material was cDNA or gDNA that came from T cells, B-cell-depleted T cells, or PBMCs.

Patients in Seattle were enrolled during active infection, then followed longitudinally. As originally analysed: Nucleated cell number was recorded as an estimate derived from reference gene primer amplification. The protocol was immunoSEQ multiplex PCR, while the TCRdb copy is restricted to in-frame clones and leaves out a portion. The DNA gave D and trimming, while V, J and clone size come from that table. Here the sample spans 200,000 to 250,000 clones, 85% to 90% being singletons. Germline V CDR1 and CDR2: SGHTA, FQGNSA. The CDR3 is 12 residues long. V dropped 5 bases and J dropped 4 bases, with 5 bases sitting between them.

This sequence joins TRBV7-2 and TRBJ1-4; D call uncertain. The clonotype comes from a man aged 25 to 45 with COVID-19, enrolled during active disease. Sequences were obtained from peripheral blood. The CDR3 DNA reads TGTGCCAGCAGCCCCTATAATGAAAAACTGTTTTTT. It encodes CASSPYNEKLFF.